These 27 T cell receptor beta chains were sequenced from one sample in a study of shared T cell receptors in the human thymus. Data came from immunoSEQ multiplex PCR; TCRdb stores just in-frame clones and leaves some out. Of roughly 500,000 clones detected, about four fifths appear once; the ten largest clones hold about 0.013%. The sample also formed part of further work on human thymus T cells.

Sequenced material: thymocytes. The receptors here all came from a boy in the first two years of life with a congenital heart defect.

V is TRBV9 and J is TRBJ2-5; 7 bases are a match to TRBD2. The germline gives CDR1 SGDLS, CDR2 YYNGEE. Losses at the gene ends were 0 bases for V and 9 bases for J; bases not matched to a gene: 14. The CDR3 runs to 16 residues. The CDR3 DNA sequence: TGTGCCAGCAGCGTAGGCGGGAGTGCGCCGGTGTTCCCCCAGTACTTC. Protein sequence: CASSVGGSAPVFPQYF.

The J gene is TRBJ1-2, the V gene TRBV27; 10 bases fit TRBD1. The CDR3 loop spans 18 amino acids. CDR1 and CDR2 from the germline V gene are MNHEY and SMNVEV (reference sequence). With V trimmed by 5 bases and J by 4 bases, 16 bases remained unmatched. The CDR3 DNA reads TGTGCCAGCAGTCCACCCCCCGGGACAGGGGACCAGGTCTATGGCTACACCTTC. This sequence encodes CASSPPPGTGDQVYGYTF.

The J gene is TRBJ2-6, the V gene TRBV27, with D tentatively TRBD2 (6 bases). The CDR3 runs to 19 residues. Trimming stripped 6 bases from V and 2 bases from J, with 23 bases between. Germline V gene lookup returns CDR1 MNHEY and CDR2 SMNVEV (reference sequence). CDR3 residues: CASSPDYPGVWPGANVLTF. The DNA for the CDR3 is TGTGCCAGCAGCCCCGACTATCCGGGGGTATGGCCTGGGGCCAACGTCCTGACTTTC.

V and J are TRBV4-1 and TRBJ1-5, with 7 bases lining up with TRBD1. V lost 3 bases to trimming and J lost 0 bases; unmatched junction nucleotides: 8. CDR3 size: 17 residues. The germline CDR1 and CDR2 sequences are MGHRA and YSYEKL. CDR3 coding DNA: TGCGCCAGCAGCCAGGTACAGGGGTCTTATAGCAATCAGCCCCAGCATTTT. Protein product: CASSQVQGSYSNQPQHF.

This clone was observed a few times. The V and J genes are TRBV11-1 and TRBJ1-1; perhaps TRBD1 as D (5 bases). The germline CDR1 and CDR2 sequences are SGHAT and FQDESV (reference sequence). The V end lost 5 bases, the J end lost 2 bases, and 9 bases lay between the germline ends. The CDR3 loop spans 13 amino acids. The CDR3 is CASSAGHNTEAFF. CDR3 DNA: TGTGCCAGCAGCGCAGGACACAACACTGAAGCTTTCTTT.

The V call is TRBV7-9, the J call TRBJ2-3, with 12 bases identical to TRBD2. Germline V lookup: CDR1 SEHNR, CDR2 FQNEAQ (reference sequence). The CDR3 length is 16 residues. With 3 bases clipped from V and 5 bases from J, the junction kept 6 bases outside the gene matches. CDR3 in amino acids: CASSLRLAGERDTQYF. The CDR3 DNA reads as TGTGCCAGCAGCTTGCGACTAGCGGGGGAGAGAGATACGCAGTATTTT.

The chain is built from TRBV19 and TRBJ2-1, with a weak D call TRBD2 (6 bases). The V gene's germline CDR1 is LNHDA and CDR2 SQIVND (reference sequence). V was pared by 3 bases and J by 3 bases, with 12 bases between. CDR3 length equals 15 residues. The CDR3 region is CASSITSIVYNEQFF. CDR3 nucleotides: TGTGCCAGTAGTATCACTAGCATCGTCTACAATGAGCAGTTCTTC. The full variable domain, with the rest looked up from reference TRBV19 and TRBJ2-1, is DGGITQSPKYLFRKEGQNVTLSCEQNLNHDAMYWYRQDPGQGLRLIYYSQIVNDFQKGDIAEGYSVSREKKESFPLTVTSAQKNPTAFYLCASSITSIVYNEQFFGPGTRLTVL.

The J gene is TRBJ2-1, the V gene TRBV27; 8 bases match TRBD2. Germline V gives CDR1 MNHEY, CDR2 SMNVEV (reference sequence). This CDR3 is 16 amino acids long. V lost 5 bases and J lost 4; bases outside the gene matches: 10. The CDR3: CASSPQGAGEYNEQFF. The CDR3 DNA is TGTGCCAGCAGTCCGCAGGGAGCGGGAGAATACAATGAGCAGTTCTTC.

V gene TRBV9 combines with J gene TRBJ1-1, with D tentatively TRBD1 (5 bases). The CDR3 sequence is 15 residues long. Germline V gene sequence: CDR1 SGDLS, CDR2 YYNGEE. Trimming cost V 4 bases and J 4 bases, with 17 bases left between them. The CDR3 loop is CASSPRARETTEAFF. In DNA, the CDR3 is TGTGCCAGCAGCCCTAGGGCCAGGGAAACCACTGAAGCTTTCTTT.

The V gene is TRBV5-5, the J gene TRBJ2-7; weak D call: TRBD2 (5 bases). Germline loops: CDR1 SGHKS, CDR2 YYEKEE (reference sequence). The V and J ends lost 0 bases and 0 bases respectively, with 10 bases between them. The CDR3 sequence is 15 residues long. The CDR3 reads CASSLALDFSYEQYF. The DNA for the CDR3 is TGTGCCAGCAGCTTGGCATTGGACTTCTCCTACGAGCAGTACTTC.

The CDR3 region is CASSSPGGYTF. CDR3 DNA sequence: TGTGCCAGCAGTTCGCCTGGCGGCTACACCTTC. The rearrangement uses TRBV6-1 and TRBJ1-2, with D uncertain. The germline CDR1 and CDR2 sequences are MNHNS and SASEGT. Trimming cost V 5 bases and J 8 bases, with 9 bases left between them. The CDR3 is made up of 11 amino acids.

The J gene is TRBJ1-3, the V gene TRBV9, with a tentative D call TRBD1 (5 bases). Trimming cost V 4 bases and J 5 bases, with 19 bases left between them. Germline CDR1 is SGDLS and CDR2 is YYNGEE. This CDR3 has 16 amino acids. CDR3 coding DNA: TGTGCCAGCAGCTTCTCGGGAGGGGCAGGGAGAAACACCATATATTTT. Translation gives CASSFSGGAGRNTIYF.

This chain uses TRBV14 with TRBJ2-1, with D perhaps TRBD2 (5 bases). Germline V gene lookup returns CDR1 SGHDN and CDR2 FVKESK. V shed 3 bases and J shed 3 bases, with 15 bases lying between them. The CDR3 is 16 amino acids. CDR3 sequence reads: CASSQRAGGHYNEQFF. The CDR3 DNA reads as TGTGCCAGCAGCCAGCGGGCGGGTGGCCACTACAATGAGCAGTTCTTC.

The J gene is TRBJ2-1, the V gene TRBV30, with D uncertain. CDR1 is GTSNPN, CDR2 SVGIG, per germline (reference sequence). The V gene lost 0 bases and the J gene lost 3 bases, with 9 bases spanning the gap. This CDR3 has 14 residues. This CDR3 is CAWSVRRFYNEQFF. As DNA, the CDR3 is TGTGCCTGGAGTGTAAGGCGGTTCTACAATGAGCAGTTCTTC.

In its sample, this clone was seen a few times. This rearrangement joins TRBV5-1 to TRBJ2-2; 13 nucleotides match TRBD2. The CDR3 extends over 17 amino acids. Germline CDR1 and CDR2: SGHRS and YFSETQ. Germline trimming cut 4 bases from V and 3 bases from J; bases unmatched to any gene: 6. In nucleotides, the CDR3 is TGCGCCAGCAGCCCTGAGACTAGCGGGAGGCACACCGGGGAGCTGTTTTTT. Translating it yields CASSPETSGRHTGELFF. Full variable domain (remainder filled in from reference TRBV5-1 and TRBJ2-2): KAGVTQTPRYLIKTRGQQVTLSCSPISGHRSVSWYQQTPGQGLQFLFEYFSETQRNKGNFPGRFSGRQFSNSRSEMNVSTLELGDSALYLCASSPETSGRHTGELFFGEGSRLTVL.

V gene TRBV5-1 combines with J gene TRBJ2-5, with 7 positions matching TRBD2. After removal of 4 bases from V and 5 bases from J, the junction contained 5 bases not matched to a gene. Germline CDR1 and CDR2: SGHRS and YFSETQ. This CDR3 region has 13 residues. The CDR3 bases are TGCGCCAGCAGCCGTCGGGGGGAGGAGACCCAGTACTTC. This encodes CASSRRGEETQYF.

V gene TRBV15 combines with J gene TRBJ2-5, with unresolved D. Trimming left V 0 bases short and J 5 bases short, with 16 bases between. The length of the CDR3 is 16 residues. Per the germline V gene, CDR1 is LNHNV and CDR2 is YYDKDF (reference sequence). CDR3 region: CATSRDHPPPAETQYF. DNA of the CDR3: TGTGCCACCAGCAGAGATCATCCCCCCCCAGCGGAGACCCAGTACTTC.

CDR3 in amino acids: CSAAGFDEQYF. In DNA form, the CDR3 reads TGCAGTGCTGCAGGGTTCGACGAGCAGTACTTC. V is TRBV20-1 and J is TRBJ2-7, with a weak D call TRBD1 (5 bases). This CDR3 is built from 11 residues. Germline CDR1 and CDR2: DFQATT and SNEGSKA (reference sequence). Trimming took 5 bases from V and 5 from J, leaving 10 bases between them.

CDR3 amino acids: CASSQATGHTEAFF. CDR3 nucleotide sequence: TGCGCCAGCAGCCAAGCGACAGGCCACACTGAAGCTTTCTTT. The chain uses TRBV4-1 and TRBJ1-1; a possible D gene is TRBD1 (6 bases). Germline V gene sequence: CDR1 MGHRA, CDR2 YSYEKL. Trimming took off 1 base at V and 3 bases at J, with 9 bases between the two ends. This CDR3 comprises 14 residues.

The rearrangement joins TRBV29-1 to TRBJ2-2; weak D call: TRBD1 (6 bases). The CDR3 is made up of 14 amino acids. V lost 2 bases and J lost 5, with 12 bases in between. Germline loops: CDR1 SQVTM, CDR2 ANQGSEA. CDR3 loop: CSVEQGLLTGELFF. CDR3 sequence (DNA): TGCAGCGTTGAACAGGGGCTCCTGACCGGGGAGCTGTTTTTT.

J is TRBJ2-5 and V is TRBV5-5; a possible D gene is TRBD1 (6 bases). CDR1 SGHKS and CDR2 YYEKEE come from the germline V gene (reference sequence). There are 15 residues in the CDR3. Trimming removed 3 bases at V and 5 bases at J, with 17 bases between. The CDR3 protein is CASSYHYREWETQYF. In DNA, the CDR3 is TGTGCCAGCAGCTACCATTACAGGGAATGGGAGACCCAGTACTTC.

The chain carries TRBV29-1 and TRBJ1-2; perhaps TRBD1 as D (5 bases). With 4 bases removed from V and 6 bases from J, the gap between germline ends came to 12 bases. CDR3 length: 12 residues. Per the germline V gene, CDR1 is SQVTM and CDR2 is ANQGSEA. In nucleotides, the CDR3 is TGCAGCGTTGGGAGGGGTTCGGATGGCTACACCTTC. It is translated as CSVGRGSDGYTF. Supplemented by reference TRBV29-1 and TRBJ1-2, the full variable domain reads SAVISQKPSRDICQRGTSLTIQCQVDSQVTMMFWYRQQPGQSLTLIATANQGSEATYESGFVIDKFPISRPNLTFSTLTVSNMSPEDSSIYLCSVGRGSDGYTFGSGTRLTVV.

The sample holds a few counts of this clone. The V gene is TRBV5-8, the J gene TRBJ2-7, with TRBD1 matching over 7 bases. CDR3 length: 11 amino acids. Germline V gene sequence: CDR1 SGHTS, CDR2 YDEGEE. The V segment lost 4 bases and the J segment 9 bases; nucleotides outside the gene matches: 4. CDR3 coding DNA: TGTGCCAGCAGCCGGGACAGACGGCAGTACTTC. Translating gives CASSRDRRQYF.

This clone was detected only once. The V gene is TRBV4-2, the J gene TRBJ2-3, with 10 bases fitting TRBD2. With V trimmed by 1 base and J by 2 bases, 9 bases remained unmatched. Germline V lookup: CDR1 LGHNA, CDR2 YNFKEQ. This CDR3 region has 18 residues. The CDR3 coding sequence is TGTGCCAGCAGCCAAGGGCATAGCGGGAGGTCCGTCACAGATACGCAGTATTTT. Amino acid sequence: CASSQGHSGRSVTDTQYF.

The gene calls are TRBV4-3 and TRBJ2-4; 14 nucleotides align to TRBD2. This CDR3 region has 21 residues. From germline, CDR1 is LGHNA and CDR2 YSLEER. Germline trimming cut 1 base from V and 1 base from J; bases unmatched to any gene: 12. The CDR3 DNA reads TGCGCCAGCAGCCAAGGTCCGGGACTAGCGGGAGAGGGGGCGGCCAAAAACATTCAGTACTTC. Its translation: CASSQGPGLAGEGAAKNIQYF.

The rearrangement uses TRBV28 and TRBJ2-4, with D possibly matching TRBD2 (5 bases). The germline CDR1 and CDR2 sequences are MDHEN and SYDVKM. The CDR3 runs 14 residues. V shed 7 bases and J shed 2 bases, with 12 bases lying between them. CDR3 loop: CASTRGISKNIQYF. The DNA of the CDR3 is TGTGCCAGCACTCGGGGTATTTCCAAAAACATTCAGTACTTC.

CDR3 in DNA: TGTGCCAGCAGCTTAGGGCAGGGGGCCGCAGATACGCAGTATTTT. This gives the protein CASSLGQGAADTQYF. This chain joins TRBV5-4 and TRBJ2-3; 8 positions agree with TRBD1. CDR3 size: 15 residues. Germline CDR1 and CDR2: SGHNT and YYREEE (reference sequence). V was pared by 2 bases and J by 4 bases, with 6 bases of the junction left unmatched.